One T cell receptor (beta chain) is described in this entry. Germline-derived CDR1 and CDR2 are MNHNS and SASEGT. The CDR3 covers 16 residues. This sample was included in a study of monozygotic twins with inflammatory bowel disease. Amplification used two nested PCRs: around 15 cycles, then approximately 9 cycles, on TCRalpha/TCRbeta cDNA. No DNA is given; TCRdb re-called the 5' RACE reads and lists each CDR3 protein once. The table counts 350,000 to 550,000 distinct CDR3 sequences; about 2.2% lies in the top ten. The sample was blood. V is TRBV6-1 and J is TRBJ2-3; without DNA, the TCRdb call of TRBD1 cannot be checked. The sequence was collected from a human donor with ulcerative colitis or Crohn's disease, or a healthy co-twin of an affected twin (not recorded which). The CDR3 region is CASSAQAGASTDTQYF.